These 21 T cell receptor beta chains were sequenced from one sample in a study of identical twins. TCRdb reprocessed the 5' RACE reads with MiXCR, giving one entry per CDR3 protein. Among nearly 650,000 distinct CDR3 sequences listed, under 8.5% were seen once. These data also featured in a second study, about yellow fever vaccine responses in identical twins.

The sequencing input was PBMCs. Source of these receptors: a young woman in good health.

This clonotype was observed a few times. The chain has TRBV27 and TRBJ2-5; TRBD1 agrees at 7 bases. This CDR3 has 14 amino acids. CDR1 MNHEY and CDR2 SMNVEV come from the germline V gene (reference sequence). The ends lost 7 bases at V and 5 bases at J; junction bases unmatched: 10. The chain's CDR3 is CASKRTGQGETQYF. CDR3 nucleotides: TGTGCCAGCAAACGGACAGGTCAGGGGGAGACCCAGTACTTC.

This clonotype was seen at least ten times. This rearrangement joins TRBV29-1 to TRBJ2-7; TRBD2 matches 14 bases. There are 14 residues in the CDR3. Trimming at V came to 3 bases and at J to 4 bases, leaving 2 bases not matched to a gene. Germline CDR1 is SQVTM and CDR2 is ANQGSEA. The CDR3 bases are TGCAGCGTTGAGGGACTAGCGGGAGAATACGAGCAGTACTTC. It translates to CSVEGLAGEYEQYF.

The gene calls are TRBV6-6 and TRBJ2-5, with TRBD2 identical over 9 bases. The CDR3 has 13 amino acids. The V gene's germline CDR1 is MNHNY and CDR2 SVGAGI (reference sequence). V dropped 6 bases and J dropped 4; count of bases not matched to a gene: 3. The CDR3, as DNA: TGTGCCAGCAGCGAACTAGCGGGAGAGACCCAGTACTTC. Its protein product is CASSELAGETQYF.

V is TRBV12-5 and J is TRBJ2-2, with 7 bases matching TRBD2. The J segment lost 3 bases and the V segment lost 0 bases, leaving 10 bases of the junction unmatched. The CDR3 sequence is 18 residues long. CDR1 and CDR2 from the germline V gene are LGHNT and FRNRAP. The CDR3 DNA reads TGTGCTAGTGGTTTGGTACTAAGCGGGGATCTCCACACCGGGGAGCTGTTTTTT. Encoded protein: CASGLVLSGDLHTGELFF. Supplemented by reference TRBV12-5 and TRBJ2-2, the full variable domain reads DARVTQTPRHKVTEMGQEVTMRCQPILGHNTVFWYRQTMMQGLELLAYFRNRAPLDDSGMPKDRFSAEMPDATLATLKIQPSEPRDSAVYFCASGLVLSGDLHTGELFFGEGSRLTVL.

This rearrangement joins TRBV9 to TRBJ2-2; 11 nucleotides agree with TRBD2. The V segment lost 1 base and the J segment 1 base; nucleotides outside the gene matches: 3. Germline V gene lookup returns CDR1 SGDLS and CDR2 YYNGEE. The CDR3 totals 17 residues. The CDR3: CASSVLAGGQNTGELFF. For the CDR3, the DNA is TGTGCCAGCAGCGTACTAGCGGGAGGCCAGAACACCGGGGAGCTGTTTTTT.

In this sample, this clonotype turned up many times. The rearrangement uses TRBV5-1 and TRBJ2-1; 7 nucleotides agree with TRBD2. V gave up 0 bases and J gave up 7 bases; unmatched junction bases: 10. Germline assignment: CDR1 SGHRS and CDR2 YFSETQ. The CDR3 is 16 residues long. The CDR3 nucleotides are TGCGCCAGCAGCTTGGCCTCTAGCGGAAATTCTAATGAGCAGTTCTTC. Its translation is CASSLASSGNSNEQFF.

The gene calls are TRBV12-3 or TRBV12-4 and TRBJ2-6; D might be TRBD2 (5 bases). There are 15 residues in the CDR3. The V and J ends lost 3 bases and 3 bases respectively, with 9 bases between them. The CDR3 DNA sequence: TGTGCCAGCAGTTTCGGGATAATTGGGGCCAACGTCCTGACTTTC. This encodes CASSFGIIGANVLTF.

The chain carries TRBV12-3 or TRBV12-4 and TRBJ1-5, with D possibly being TRBD1 (6 bases). This CDR3 has 13 residues. Trimming stripped 6 bases from V and 7 bases from J, with 13 bases between. The CDR3, as DNA: TGTGCCAGCAGAACAGGGTCCGTCCAGCCCCAGCATTTT. This encodes CASRTGSVQPQHF.

This clonotype showed up just a few times. The chain uses TRBV3-1 and TRBJ1-6; D may be TRBD1 (5 bases). Per germline, CDR1 LGHDT and CDR2 YNNKEL (reference sequence). Deletions cut 3 bases from V and 7 bases from J, with 10 bases between. This CDR3 contains 14 residues. The CDR3 loop is CASSHRAQNSPLHF. The CDR3 DNA follows: TGTGCCAGCAGCCACAGGGCGCAGAATTCACCCCTCCACTTT.

The table lists this clonotype with a few counts. The chain recombines TRBV5-5 with TRBJ1-1; D remains unclear. The CDR3 length is 13 residues. The ends were cut back, 3 bases at V and 8 bases at J, with 14 bases in the middle. Germline CDR1 is SGHKS and CDR2 is YYEKEE (reference sequence). This CDR3 is CASSYMAGREAFF. In DNA, the CDR3 is TGTGCCAGCAGCTACATGGCTGGGCGAGAAGCTTTCTTT.

V and J are TRBV12-3 or TRBV12-4 and TRBJ2-5, with no clear D. V gave up 6 bases and J gave up 5 bases, with 22 bases separating them. The CDR3 consists of 16 residues. The CDR3 loop is CASSFTLTPQIETQYF. The CDR3 coding sequence is TGTGCCAGCAGCTTTACTTTAACCCCTCAAATTGAGACCCAGTACTTC.

This clonotype was counted a few times. The rearrangement joins TRBV12-3 or TRBV12-4 to TRBJ1-1; tentatively, D is TRBD1 (6 bases). This CDR3 comprises 13 residues. V was trimmed by 6 bases and J by 6 bases, leaving 14 bases between them. The CDR3 protein is CASSQGQLAEAFF. DNA for the CDR3: TGTGCCAGCAGCCAAGGACAGCTGGCTGAAGCTTTCTTT.

This clonotype has more than one count but fewer than ten. The chain joins TRBV6-2 or TRBV6-3 to TRBJ2-7; D remains unclear. The CDR3 runs to 12 residues. V lost 2 bases and J lost 2, with 4 bases in between. Germline V gene sequence: CDR1 MNHEY, CDR2 SVGEGT. The CDR3 DNA is TGTGCCAGCAGTTACACGACCTACGAGCAGTACTTC. Its translation: CASSYTTYEQYF.

This clonotype was seen only a few times. This chain's CDR3 is CASSPSGAGENIQYF. The DNA for the CDR3 is TGTGCCAGCAGCCCAAGCGGCGCAGGTGAAAACATTCAGTACTTC. The V call is TRBV6-1, the J call TRBJ2-4, with D tentatively TRBD2 (5 bases). The CDR3 is made up of 15 amino acids. V lost 6 bases and J 5 bases, leaving 17 bases between the germline ends. Germline V lookup: CDR1 MNHNS, CDR2 SASEGT.

This sequence joins TRBV27 and TRBJ2-1; D remains unclear. The V and J ends lost 5 bases and 0 bases respectively, with 20 bases between them. CDR1 and CDR2 from the germline V gene are MNHEY and SMNVEV (reference sequence). The CDR3 totals 18 residues. The CDR3 region is CASSRILVARSSYNEQFF. In DNA, the CDR3 is TGTGCCAGCAGTCGTATCCTCGTTGCCCGTAGCTCCTACAATGAGCAGTTCTTC.

The chain joins TRBV2 to TRBJ1-2; weak D call: TRBD1 (6 bases). Trimming took 6 bases from V and 2 from J, leaving 13 bases between them. Germline CDR1 is SNHLY and CDR2 is FYNNEI. The CDR3 consists of 14 residues. In DNA, the CDR3 is TGTGCCAGCAGGAAGGACAGACAAAACTATGGCTACACCTTC. This gives the protein CASRKDRQNYGYTF.

This sequence joins TRBV29-1 and TRBJ1-5, with D tentatively TRBD1 (6 bases). The V gene's germline CDR1 is SQVTM and CDR2 ANQGSEA. This CDR3 spans 14 amino acids. The CDR3 region is CRYRAGRARQPQHF. In DNA form, the CDR3 reads TGCAGATACAGGGCAGGTAGGGCCCGTCAGCCCCAGCATTTT.

The V and J genes are TRBV7-9 and TRBJ1-6; tentatively, D is TRBD1 (5 bases). Germline V lookup: CDR1 SEHNR, CDR2 FQNEAQ (reference sequence). The CDR3 covers 15 residues. Trimming removed 2 bases at V and 5 bases at J, with 10 bases between. The CDR3 bases are TGTGCCAGCAGCTTACAACAGGCGGATAATTCACCCCTCCACTTT. It yields the protein CASSLQQADNSPLHF.

Written as DNA, the CDR3 is TGCAGTGCTGCAACCGGGACAAACTCTTACAATGAGCAGTTCTTC. Its translation is CSAATGTNSYNEQFF. This sequence joins TRBV20-1 and TRBJ2-1; possibly TRBD1 for D (6 bases). CDR1 and CDR2 from the germline V gene are DFQATT and SNEGSKA (reference sequence). V dropped 5 bases and J dropped 4 bases, with 18 bases sitting between them. CDR3 length: 15 residues.

This clonotype was recorded at least ten times. This chain connects TRBV4-1 to TRBJ2-7; no clear D. Germline CDR1 and CDR2: MGHRA and YSYEKL. V shed 4 bases and J shed 1 base, with 17 bases lying between them. This CDR3 region has 16 residues. The CDR3 spells CASSPEGPSSSYEQYF. CDR3 DNA: TGCGCCAGCAGCCCGGAAGGACCGAGTTCATCCTACGAGCAGTACTTC.

This clonotype was detected a few times. The chain is built from TRBV4-1 and TRBJ1-5; no firm D call. The CDR3 length is 17 residues. Per germline, CDR1 MGHRA and CDR2 YSYEKL. Trimming removed 2 bases at V and 6 bases at J, with 20 bases between. CDR3 in amino acids: CASSQPTGKQAAQPQHF. The CDR3, as DNA: TGCGCCAGCAGCCAACCCACCGGCAAGCAGGCGGCTCAGCCCCAGCATTTT.